Listed below are T cell receptor beta chains from one sample, sequenced in a study of blood T cell repertoires in COVID-19. Assay used: immunoSEQ multiplex PCR; TCRdb lists only in-frame clones, some missing. The sample lists approximately 160,000 clones; 70% to 90% were seen once. The sequencing input was peripheral blood. The receptors were sampled from a man aged 45-65 years with active or convalescent COVID-19. CDR3s include the opening cysteine and the closing phenylalanine or tryptophan. The D gene is left open where the match is weak. Part of the rows lack a size; the others show once, few, many or a class for expanded clones.

v_gene,d_gene,j_gene,abundance,CDR3nt,CDR3aa
TRBV7-8,-,TRBJ1-4,-,TGTGCCAGCAGCTTAGTTTGGGCCGCAACTAATGAAAAACTGTTTTTT,CASSLVWAATNEKLFF
TRBV14,TRBD1,TRBJ1-1,-,TGTGCCAGCAGCCCACCGGGACAGCAAGCTTTCTTT,CASSPPGQQAFF
TRBV27,TRBD2,TRBJ2-7,-,TGTGCCAGCAGTTTCCAAAGTGGTCTAGCGGGCAACTCCTACGAGCAGTACTTC,CASSFQSGLAGNSYEQYF
TRBV7-8,TRBD2,TRBJ2-5,-,TGTGCCAGCAGCCCCCTAGGTAGCGGGGGAGGGACCCAGTACTTC,CASSPLGSGGGTQYF
TRBV4-3,-,TRBJ2-7,-,TGCGCCAGCAGCCAAGAGCACAGGTGGGGCGAGCAGTACTTC,CASSQEHRWGEQYF
TRBV11-3,-,TRBJ2-7,-,TGTGCCAGCAGCTCTCGACGAGGGTCCTACGAGCAGTACTTC,CASSSRRGSYEQYF
TRBV6-5,-,TRBJ1-4,-,TGTGCCAGCAGTTACTCGACCGGGGTTGACGAAAAACTGTTTTTT,CASSYSTGVDEKLFF
TRBV5-8,-,TRBJ2-2,-,TGTGCCAGCAGGTCCCACCGGGGGAACACCGGGGAGCTGTTTTTT,CASRSHRGNTGELFF
TRBV12-3/TRBV12-4,TRBD1,TRBJ1-6,-,TGTGCCAGCAGTCCAGACAGGGGAACACCCCTCCACTTT,CASSPDRGTPLHF
TRBV15,-,TRBJ2-2,-,TGTGCCACCCGCCCCAGGGGCCGATCGAACACCGGGGAGCTGTTTTTT,CATRPRGRSNTGELFF
TRBV7-9,TRBD2,TRBJ2-7,-,TGTGCCAGCAGCTTATCGGTTATGGCTAGCGGACCGTACGAGCAGTACTTC,CASSLSVMASGPYEQYF
TRBV2,-,TRBJ2-7,-,TGTGCCAGCAGCGACAGGTCCTACGAGCAGTACTTC,CASSDRSYEQYF
TRBV19,-,TRBJ1-5,once,TGTGCCAGTAGTACCAACAATCAGCCCCAGCATTTT,CASSTNNQPQHF
TRBV5-5,TRBD1,TRBJ1-4,-,TGTGCCAGCAGGACAGGGTATAATGAAAAACTGTTTTTT,CASRTGYNEKLFF
TRBV4-3,TRBD2,TRBJ2-5,few,TGCGCCAGCAGCCAAGGCGGGGGGGCCTCGGAGACCCAGTACTTC,CASSQGGGASETQYF
TRBV19,TRBD1,TRBJ1-5,-,TGTGCCAGTAGGACGGACAGGGAAGTCCAGCCCCAGCATTTT,CASRTDREVQPQHF
TRBV27,TRBD2,TRBJ2-7,once,TGTGCCAGCAGTTTTTCGCTAACTAGCGGGAGTACTTACGAGCAGTACTTC,CASSFSLTSGSTYEQYF
TRBV7-2,-,TRBJ1-5,-,TGTGCCAGCAGCCCACTGCTTGCGGGGGCCAGGCATTTT,CASSPLLAGARHF
TRBV18,-,TRBJ2-1,-,TGTGCCAGCTCACCAAGCCCCCGAGGTGACAATGAGCAGTTCTTC,CASSPSPRGDNEQFF
TRBV11-2,TRBD1,TRBJ2-7,-,TGTGCCAGCAGCCCGGTTTTCGGGACAGGGCCCCACGAGCAGTACTTC,CASSPVFGTGPHEQYF
TRBV9,-,TRBJ1-6,-,TGTGCCAGCAGCGTAGGCAGGGTGAATTCACCCCTCCACTTT,CASSVGRVNSPLHF
TRBV2,-,TRBJ2-1,-,TGTGCCAGCAGTGAAGCGCTTCGGACATTTCCCTACAATGAGCAGTTCTTC,CASSEALRTFPYNEQFF
TRBV7-2,TRBD2,TRBJ2-3,-,TGTGCCAGCAGCCCCGGGCTAGCGGGAGGGACAGATACGCAGTATTTT,CASSPGLAGGTDTQYF
TRBV4-3,TRBD2,TRBJ2-1,-,TGCGCCAGCAGCCAAGATTGGGGGTTACTAGCGGAGCAGTTCTTC,CASSQDWGLLAEQFF
TRBV14,-,TRBJ2-2,-,TGTGCCAGCAGGGGACTTCCGAACACCGGGGAGCTGTTTTTT,CASRGLPNTGELFF
TRBV2,TRBD1,TRBJ1-5,-,TGTGCCAGCACCTACACAGGGGTTAGCAATCAGCCCCAGCATTTT,CASTYTGVSNQPQHF
TRBV10-3,TRBD2,TRBJ2-1,-,TGTGCCATCAGTGGAACTAGCGGGAGATACAATGAGCAGTTCTTC,CAISGTSGRYNEQFF
TRBV7-2,-,TRBJ2-7,-,TGTGCCAGCAGCTTAGTTCCGGGGGCCTACGAGCAGTACTTC,CASSLVPGAYEQYF
TRBV6-5,TRBD1,TRBJ1-2,-,TGTGCCAGCAGTTACTCGAGGGGGACAGGGAACTATGGCTACACCTTC,CASSYSRGTGNYGYTF
TRBV3-1/TRBV3-2,-,TRBJ1-5,-,TGTGCCAGCAGCCAAGCTCTAAGCGGGCAGCCCCAGCATTTT,CASSQALSGQPQHF
TRBV20-1,-,TRBJ1-1,-,TGCAGTGCTAGTAGGTGGGAAGGGAGCAGCGAAGCTTTCTTT,CSASRWEGSSEAFF
TRBV6-1,TRBD1,TRBJ1-6,-,TGTGCCAGCAGTGACCGGGACAGGGGGCCGAGCTCCTATAATTCACCCCTCCACTTT,CASSDRDRGPSSYNSPLHF
TRBV15,-,TRBJ2-7,-,TGTGCCACCAGCGGGCAGGGAAACTACGAGCAGTACTTC,CATSGQGNYEQYF
TRBV4-2,-,TRBJ2-1,few,TGTGCCAGCAGCCAAAATTTAGCGGTATCTCCCAAAAATGAGCAGTTCTTC,CASSQNLAVSPKNEQFF
TRBV27,TRBD1,TRBJ1-4,-,TGTGCCAGCAGTTCCTGGACAGGGGGTGAAAAACTGTTTTTT,CASSSWTGGEKLFF
TRBV6-5,TRBD1,TRBJ2-7,-,TGTGCCAGCAATAGACAGGGGGCATCTTACGAGCAGTACTTC,CASNRQGASYEQYF
TRBV6-4,TRBD1,TRBJ1-6,-,TGTGCCAGCAGTGAGGCTGGGACAGGGGGTTCACCCCTCCACTTT,CASSEAGTGGSPLHF
TRBV5-1,TRBD2,TRBJ2-2,-,TGCGCCAGCAGCCCTAGCGGGACGAACACCGGGGAGCTGTTTTTT,CASSPSGTNTGELFF
TRBV7-6,TRBD2,TRBJ2-4,-,TGTGCCAGCAGCCGCGCAAGCGGGAGGCTAAACATTCAGTACTTC,CASSRASGRLNIQYF
TRBV5-1,-,TRBJ2-5,once,TGCGCCAGCAGCTTGGAACAGGGAAAGACCCAGTACTTC,CASSLEQGKTQYF
TRBV9,-,TRBJ2-5,-,TGTGCCAGCAGCGGGACAGAATTTAAAACCCAGTACTTC,CASSGTEFKTQYF
TRBV6-6,-,TRBJ1-3,-,TGTGCCAGCAGCGTCGGTGGAAACACCATATATTTT,CASSVGGNTIYF
TRBV5-7,-,TRBJ1-1,-,TGTGCCAGCAGCTTTAGATACACTGAAGCTTTCTTT,CASSFRYTEAFF
TRBV12-3/TRBV12-4,-,TRBJ2-7,-,TGTGCCAGCAGTTCTAGCTACGAGCAGTACTTC,CASSSSYEQYF
TRBV24-1,-,TRBJ1-1,-,TGTGCCACCAGCCCACAGAACACTGAAGCTTTCTTT,CATSPQNTEAFF
TRBV2,TRBD1,TRBJ2-7,-,TGTGCCAGCAGTATGGACAGGGGGAATACCTACGAGCAGTACTTC,CASSMDRGNTYEQYF
TRBV7-2,TRBD1,TRBJ1-6,-,TGTGCCAGCAGCCTGACGGGGAGCACAGGGGGCTCACCCCTCCACTTT,CASSLTGSTGGSPLHF
TRBV5-8,-,TRBJ1-5,-,TGTGCCAGCAGCTCAGACCCAATGGGAGGTCAGCCCCAGCATTTT,CASSSDPMGGQPQHF
TRBV6-6,TRBD2,TRBJ2-3,-,TGTGCCAGCATAGCGGGGGGATCATCGACAGATACGCAGTATTTT,CASIAGGSSTDTQYF
TRBV24-1,TRBD2,TRBJ2-3,-,TGTGCCACCAGTGATAGACTAGCGGGAGGGAATACGCAGTATTTT,CATSDRLAGGNTQYF
TRBV24-1,-,TRBJ2-2,-,TGTGCCACCAGTGATTTTAACAGGGTGATTACCGGGGAGCTGTTTTTT,CATSDFNRVITGELFF
TRBV12-3/TRBV12-4,-,TRBJ2-3,once,TGTGCCAGCAAGCGCAGCACAGATACGCAGTATTTT,CASKRSTDTQYF
TRBV5-6,TRBD1,TRBJ1-1,-,TGTGCCAGCAGCTTGCGGACAGGGACTGAAGCTTTCTTT,CASSLRTGTEAFF
TRBV29-1,-,TRBJ2-7,once,TGCAGCGTTGCCCAGGGCCATACCTACGAGCAGTACTTC,CSVAQGHTYEQYF
TRBV2,TRBD2,TRBJ2-3,-,TGTGCCAGCAGAGTAAGCGGGGACACAGATACGCAGTATTTT,CASRVSGDTDTQYF